The 31 T cell receptor beta chains given below trace back to one sample, sequenced in a study of cytomegalovirus exposure and HLA in healthy donors. Use of 60 Vbeta and 13 Jbeta primers characterized the PCR. Assay used: immunoSEQ multiplex PCR; TCRdb lists only in-frame clones, some missing. The data contain 120,000 to 150,000 clones, roughly 80% of them singletons. Sequenced material: PBMCs. The receptors come from a woman in her 30s in good health and CMV-seronegative.

J is TRBJ2-1 and V is TRBV28; 7 nucleotides agree with TRBD1. Germline V gene data show CDR1 as MDHEN and CDR2 as SYDVKM. This CDR3 has 14 residues. V shed 6 bases, J shed 2 bases, and the junction held 4 bases outside the gene matches. CDR3 bases: TGTGCCAGCAGAGGACAGGTCCCCTACAATGAGCAGTTCTTC. It is translated as CASRGQVPYNEQFF. Full variable domain (remainder filled in from reference TRBV28 and TRBJ2-1): DVKVTQSSRYLVKRTGEKVFLECVQDMDHENMFWYRQDPGLGLRLIYFSYDVKMKEKGDIPEGYSVSREKKERFSLILESASTNQTSMYLCASRGQVPYNEQFFGPGTRLTVL.

The J gene is TRBJ1-2, the V gene TRBV5-1; no reliable D call. Trimming removed 0 bases at V and 4 bases at J, with 10 bases between. CDR3 length equals 14 residues. CDR1 is SGHRS, CDR2 YFSETQ, per germline. Here the CDR3 reads CASSLDPGIYGYTF. CDR3 sequence (DNA): TGCGCCAGCAGCTTGGATCCGGGTATCTATGGCTACACCTTC.

V gene TRBV10-3 combines with J gene TRBJ1-3; D gene unclear. V was trimmed by 5 bases and J by 0 bases, leaving 11 bases between them. This CDR3 contains 15 residues. CDR1 and CDR2 from the germline V gene are ENHRY and SYGVKD. CDR3 DNA: TGTGCCATCAGTAGGAGGGCTAGCTCTGGAAACACCATATATTTT. Its protein is CAISRRASSGNTIYF.

CDR3 bases: TGTGCCAGCAGCTTAGGAGATGGTTCACGCAATGAGCAGTTCTTC. Translated: CASSLGDGSRNEQFF. V usage is TRBV11-2 and J usage is TRBJ2-1, with no clear D. This CDR3 has 15 amino acids. V was shortened by 1 base and J by 6 bases, with 13 bases between the two germline ends. Germline V gene sequence: CDR1 SGHAT, CDR2 FQNNGV. Complete variable domain (other parts from reference TRBV11-2 and TRBJ2-1): EAGVAQSPRYKIIEKRQSVAFWCNPISGHATLYWYQQILGQGPKLLIQFQNNGVVDDSQLPKDRFSAERLKGVDSTLKIQPAKLEDSAVYLCASSLGDGSRNEQFFGPGTRLTVL.

The CDR3, as DNA: TGTGCCAGCAGCCCTCCGGGAGGCTACAATGAGCAGTTCTTC. It specifies CASSPPGGYNEQFF. V is TRBV11-3 and J is TRBJ2-1; 7 nucleotides agree with TRBD2. Germline V CDR1 and CDR2: SGHNT, YENEEA. The CDR3 consists of 14 residues. Trimming at V came to 5 bases and at J to 3 bases, leaving 4 bases not matched to a gene.

This clone was counted a single time. The gene calls are TRBV7-9 and TRBJ2-5; 7 bases agree with TRBD1. CDR3 length equals 14 residues. Germline V CDR1 and CDR2: SEHNR, FQNEAQ (reference sequence). Unmatched junction bases numbered 4, after V lost 4 bases and J lost 2 bases. CDR3 nucleotide sequence: TGTGCCAGCAGCTGGGGGACAGATCAAGAGACCCAGTACTTC. Protein product: CASSWGTDQETQYF.

This chain links TRBV7-2 with TRBJ2-5; D unresolved. The CDR3 contains 12 residues. The germline V gene has CDR1 SGHTA and CDR2 FQGNSA. V dropped 2 bases and J dropped 7 bases, with 8 bases sitting between them. The CDR3 coding sequence is TGTGCCAGCAGCTTACCCGGTGGGACCCAGTACTTC. Translating it yields CASSLPGGTQYF.

This clone was seen a handful of times. V usage is TRBV10-3 and J usage is TRBJ2-7; 8 nucleotides align to TRBD1. The germline V gene encodes CDR1 ENHRY and CDR2 SYGVKD. This CDR3 is 18 amino acids long. With V trimmed by 2 bases and J by 3 bases, 15 bases remained unmatched. In DNA form, the CDR3 reads TGTGCCATCAGTGAGATTGGGGAAGGGGGGACAGGCCACTACGAGCAGTACTTC. It specifies CAISEIGEGGTGHYEQYF.

The chain uses TRBV10-3 and TRBJ2-1; D perhaps matches TRBD1 (8 bases). Trimming stripped 6 bases from V and 3 bases from J, with 15 bases between. Germline CDR1 is ENHRY and CDR2 is SYGVKD. There are 15 residues in the CDR3. CDR3 DNA: TGTGCCATCAGCGGACAGGGAGGGGGCTACAATGAGCAGTTCTTC. This sequence encodes CAISGQGGGYNEQFF.

The rearrangement links TRBV28 to TRBJ1-4, with TRBD1 matching 7 bases. The CDR3 extends over 15 amino acids. Per the germline V gene, CDR1 is MDHEN and CDR2 is SYDVKM. The J segment lost 4 bases and the V segment lost 5 bases, leaving 7 bases of the junction unmatched. As DNA, the CDR3 is TGTGCCAGCAGTGTGGGACAGTTAAATAATGAAAAACTGTTTTTT. Amino acids: CASSVGQLNNEKLFF.

This clone was seen a handful of times. The rearrangement uses TRBV6-5 and TRBJ2-2; 8 nucleotides align to TRBD1. This CDR3 comprises 15 residues. The V and J ends lost 6 bases and 6 bases, in that order; junction bases with no gene match: 9. Germline CDR1 reads MNHEY; CDR2 reads SVGAGI. Written as DNA, the CDR3 is TGTGCCAGCAGCTTACAGGGGGTGGGATCCGGGGAGCTGTTTTTT. Translated: CASSLQGVGSGELFF.

The chain couples TRBV6-1 to TRBJ2-2; the D gene is possibly TRBD1 (6 bases). Trimming took 6 bases from V and 4 from J, leaving 15 bases between them. CDR1 is MNHNS, CDR2 SASEGT, per germline. This CDR3 is 15 amino acids long. The CDR3 DNA follows: TGTGCCAGCAGGGACAGACTAATAAGCACCGGGGAGCTGTTTTTT. Translation gives CASRDRLISTGELFF.

In this sample, this clone turned up a few times. The gene calls are TRBV18 and TRBJ1-3; D perhaps matches TRBD1 (6 bases). The CDR3 is 15 residues long. V lost 3 bases, J lost 2 bases, and 11 bases lay in between. CDR1 and CDR2 from the germline V gene are KGHSH and LQKENI. CDR3 amino acids: CASSPLNRAGNTIYF. CDR3 bases: TGTGCCAGCTCACCCTTAAACAGGGCTGGAAACACCATATATTTT.

The CDR3 sequence is CASSPGPGANTGELFF. The CDR3 DNA is TGTGCCAGCTCACCGGGTCCCGGGGCGAACACCGGGGAGCTGTTTTTT. The chain is built from TRBV18 and TRBJ2-2; tentatively, D is TRBD2 (5 bases). Germline CDR1 is KGHSH and CDR2 is LQKENI. This CDR3 is built from 16 residues. Trimming took 3 bases from V and 0 from J, leaving 11 bases between them.

The CDR3 is CASSLGAVNEQFF. The CDR3 nucleotides are TGTGCCAGCAGCTTAGGAGCTGTCAATGAGCAGTTCTTC. J is TRBJ2-1 and V is TRBV7-9; D not resolved. The CDR3 sequence is 13 residues long. Deletions cut 1 base from V and 6 bases from J, with 7 bases between. Germline-derived CDR1 and CDR2 are SEHNR and FQNEAQ (reference sequence).

The chain uses TRBV11-2 and TRBJ2-1, with 10 positions matching TRBD2. The CDR3 runs 14 residues. V lost 5 bases and J lost 7; bases outside the gene matches: 5. CDR1 SGHAT and CDR2 FQNNGV come from the germline V gene. The CDR3 loop is CASSTRTSGNEQFF. The CDR3 coding sequence is TGTGCCAGCAGCACCAGGACTAGCGGTAATGAGCAGTTCTTC.

For this clone: The germline gene is not matched at one end of the junction; a read error may be the cause. The J gene is TRBJ2-7, the V gene TRBV7-9; possible D gene TRBD1, 5 bases. Germline CDR1 SEHNR, CDR2 FQNEAQ (reference sequence). This CDR3 is 16 amino acids long. For the CDR3, the DNA is TGTTCCAGCAGCCCCACTGTCCGGAAGGGGAAATACGAGCAGTACTTC. Translated, it gives CSSSPTVRKGKYEQYF.

This clone showed up just once. This chain connects TRBV29-1 to TRBJ2-1; 7 bases line up with TRBD2. V dropped 7 bases and J dropped 5; count of bases not matched to a gene: 14. The CDR3 consists of 15 residues. Germline CDR1 is SQVTM and CDR2 is ANQGSEA. This CDR3 is CSAGGGLAANNEQFF. The DNA for the CDR3 is TGCAGCGCCGGGGGAGGTCTAGCGGCGAACAATGAGCAGTTCTTC.

The chain couples TRBV5-1 to TRBJ2-7; 7 bases fit TRBD2. Unmatched junction bases numbered 14, after V lost 5 bases and J lost 9 bases. Germline assignment: CDR1 SGHRS and CDR2 YFSETQ. There are 14 residues in the CDR3. The DNA for the CDR3 is TGCGCCAGCAGTTCCGGGACTACAACAGAACGGCAGTACTTC. Amino acids: CASSSGTTTERQYF.

The V call is TRBV28, the J call TRBJ2-7; 11 bases agree with TRBD2. The CDR3 runs to 14 residues. Germline lookup yields CDR1 MDHEN and CDR2 SYDVKM. With 4 bases clipped from V and 5 bases from J, the junction kept 4 bases outside the gene matches. Written as DNA, the CDR3 is TGTGCCAGCAGTTCACCGGGACTAGCGGACGAGCAGTACTTC. The encoded protein is CASSSPGLADEQYF.

This sequence joins TRBV19 and TRBJ2-1, with D tentatively TRBD2 (6 bases). V was trimmed by 2 bases and J by 9 bases, leaving 14 bases between them. In germline, CDR1 is LNHDA, CDR2 SQIVND (reference sequence). The CDR3 is made up of 14 amino acids. This CDR3 is CASSIPAGGAEQFF. Written as DNA, the CDR3 is TGTGCCAGTAGTATACCCGCCGGGGGTGCTGAGCAGTTCTTC.

This chain connects TRBV19 to TRBJ1-2, with 7 positions matching TRBD1. The V gene's germline CDR1 is LNHDA and CDR2 SQIVND (reference sequence). This CDR3 contains 15 residues. The ends lost 0 bases at V and 3 bases at J; junction bases unmatched: 4. CDR3: CASSIDRTGHYGYTF. The CDR3 coding sequence is TGTGCCAGTAGTATAGACAGGACAGGCCACTATGGCTACACCTTC.

The chain carries TRBV9 and TRBJ2-1, with 7 positions matching TRBD1. CDR3 length: 14 residues. Per the germline V gene, CDR1 is SGDLS and CDR2 is YYNGEE. Trimming took 0 bases from V and 8 from J; bases not matched to a gene: 5. As DNA, the CDR3 is TGTGCCAGCAGCGTAGTCGGGACAGTCGATGAGCAGTTCTTC. It translates to CASSVVGTVDEQFF.

The chain recombines TRBV15 with TRBJ1-2, with no clear D. The CDR3 consists of 15 residues. The V end lost 0 bases, the J end lost 0 bases, and 8 bases lay between the germline ends. CDR1 LNHNV and CDR2 YYDKDF come from the germline V gene (reference sequence). CDR3 sequence: CATSREFRANYGYTF. As DNA, the CDR3 is TGTGCCACCAGCAGAGAATTTCGAGCTAACTATGGCTACACCTTC.

The rearrangement uses TRBV6-1 and TRBJ2-7; 8 bases are a match to TRBD1. The CDR3 extends over 16 amino acids. Germline V CDR1 and CDR2: MNHNS, SASEGT. The ends lost 4 bases at V and 0 bases at J; junction bases unmatched: 8. The CDR3 reads CASSVTRTGSSYEQYF. The DNA for the CDR3 is TGTGCCAGCAGTGTAACCAGGACAGGGAGCTCCTACGAGCAGTACTTC.

The chain joins TRBV6-1 to TRBJ2-1; 7 bases are a match to TRBD1. This CDR3 has 13 residues. Trimming removed 6 bases from V and 4 bases from J; junction bases left unmatched: 3. The germline gives CDR1 MNHNS, CDR2 SASEGT. This chain's CDR3 is CASSTGQYNEQFF. The DNA for the CDR3 is TGTGCCAGCAGCACGGGACAGTACAATGAGCAGTTCTTC.

The V call is TRBV7-8, the J call TRBJ2-1; 10 positions agree with TRBD2. Germline trimming cut 2 bases from V and 2 bases from J; bases unmatched to any gene: 15. The germline CDR1 and CDR2 sequences are SGHVS and FQNEAQ. The CDR3 contains 20 residues. This CDR3 reads CASSLRLAGNPGGPYNEQFF. The CDR3 DNA reads TGTGCCAGCAGCTTACGACTAGCGGGTAATCCCGGAGGCCCCTACAATGAGCAGTTCTTC.

The rearrangement links TRBV5-1 to TRBJ2-7, with 9 bases aligning to TRBD1. Germline CDR1 is SGHRS and CDR2 is YFSETQ. After removal of 4 bases from V and 1 base from J, the junction contained 6 bases not matched to a gene. The CDR3 contains 15 residues. CDR3 residues: CASSVMGTGSYEQYF. Written as DNA, the CDR3 is TGCGCCAGCAGCGTGATGGGGACAGGGTCCTACGAGCAGTACTTC. Looking up the rest from reference TRBV5-1 and TRBJ2-7 gives the full variable domain: KAGVTQTPRYLIKTRGQQVTLSCSPISGHRSVSWYQQTPGQGLQFLFEYFSETQRNKGNFPGRFSGRQFSNSRSEMNVSTLELGDSALYLCASSVMGTGSYEQYFGPGTRLTVT.

The V gene is TRBV5-8, the J gene TRBJ1-5, with TRBD1 as a possible D gene (5 bases). V lost 0 bases, J lost 2 bases, and 12 bases lay in between. CDR1 and CDR2 (germline): SGHTS, YDEGEE. The CDR3 is made up of 16 amino acids. The CDR3 region has the DNA TGTGCCAGCAGCTTGGACCAGGGTGGCGGCAATCAGCCCCAGCATTTT. This encodes CASSLDQGGGNQPQHF.

The chain couples TRBV29-1 to TRBJ2-1, with TRBD2 matching over 14 bases. V was clipped by 4 bases and J by 6 bases; unmatched bases: 5. Germline assignment: CDR1 SQVTM and CDR2 ANQGSEA. The CDR3 has 15 amino acids. The chain's CDR3 is CSVATGTSGGNEQFF. The CDR3 nucleotides read TGCAGCGTTGCGACAGGGACTAGCGGGGGCAATGAGCAGTTCTTC.

The J gene is TRBJ2-1, the V gene TRBV4-1; D remains ambiguous. The length of the CDR3 is 16 residues. CDR1 and CDR2 (germline): MGHRA, YSYEKL. V lost 1 base, J lost 0 bases, and 10 bases lay in between. The CDR3 nucleotides are TGCGCCAGCAGCCAAGTCGACATTTTCTCCTACAATGAGCAGTTCTTC. This encodes CASSQVDIFSYNEQFF.